The rows below give T cell receptor beta chains drawn from one sample of a study of post-analysis software for immune sequencing data. A single record per CDR3 protein comes from TCRdb applying MiXCR to the PCR reads. The profile shows about 160,000 distinct CDR3 sequences, about 36% of them singletons. The source was blood, collected after autologous hematopoietic stem cell transplantation. Receptor source: a girl under 18 with multiple sclerosis. Both conserved end residues are part of each CDR3. A D gene is named only where the DNA matches it firmly. Expanded clones are given a class, and other clones once, few, many or no size at all.

D gene	V gene	clone size	J gene	CDR3 DNA	CDR3 protein
.	TRBV25-1	.	TRBJ2-5	TGTGCCAGCAGTGAATCCGCCGGGGCTTTGGGGACCCAGTACTTC	CASSESAGALGTQYF
.	TRBV4-3	many	TRBJ1-4	TGCGCCAGCAGCCCATCGGCCCTGAATGAAAAACTGTTTTTT	CASSPSALNEKLFF
.	TRBV10-3	.	TRBJ1-3	TGTGCCATCAGTGAGGGGACCTCAGTCCCCACCGGAAACACCAGATATTTT	CAISEGTSVPTGNTRYF
.	TRBV20-1	.	TRBJ1-5	TGCAGTGCTAGAGAACCGGTGGGGGGCAATCAGCCCCAGCATTTT	CSAREPVGGNQPQHF
TRBD2	TRBV7-9	medium-sized	TRBJ2-1	TGTGCCAGCAGCTTAATCGGGAGCGGGAGTACGGATGAGCAGTTCTTC	CASSLIGSGSTDEQFF
.	TRBV7-2	.	TRBJ2-5	TGTACCAGCAGCTTAGAACAGGGCGTTCTAGGGACCCAGTACTTC	CTSSLEQGVLGTQYF
TRBD1	TRBV20-1	.	TRBJ1-6	TGCAGTGCAGAGACACAGGGGCAAAATTCACCCCTCCACTTT	CSAETQGQNSPLHF
TRBD2	TRBV15	.	TRBJ2-5	TGTGCCACCAGCAGCGATATAGCGGGGAAGGGTTATTATGTGCAGTACTTC	CATSSDIAGKGYYVQYF
TRBD2	TRBV14	.	TRBJ2-3	TGTGCCAGCAGCCAAGGTCGCCTAGCGGGAGGTTTGGGTACGCAGTATTTT	CASSQGRLAGGLGTQYF
TRBD1	TRBV11-2	.	TRBJ2-7	TGTGCCAGCAGCTCCCGGGACAGGGAGGCCTACGAGCAGTACTTC	CASSSRDREAYEQYF
.	TRBV5-1	.	TRBJ2-3	TGCGCCAGCAGTTTCGGACTCGGCGATGGCACAGATACGCAGTATTTT	CASSFGLGDGTDTQYF
TRBD2	TRBV5-1	.	TRBJ2-3	TGCGCCAGCAGCTTGGGACTAGCGGGAGTGAGCACAGATACGCAGTATTTT	CASSLGLAGVSTDTQYF
.	TRBV9	.	TRBJ1-6	TGTGCCAGCAGCGTAGAAGGGTCTCCGGGAGAGTCACCCCTCCACTTT	CASSVEGSPGESPLHF
.	TRBV10-3	.	TRBJ2-3	TGTGCCACCGAGCGGGCCACGACGAGCACAGATACGCAGTATTTT	CATERATTSTDTQYF
TRBD2	TRBV2	few	TRBJ2-5	TGTGCCAGCAGCCCGGGACTAACAAACACGTGGGTGGGGACCCAGTACTTC	CASSPGLTNTWVGTQYF
.	TRBV14	.	TRBJ2-1	TGTGCCAGCAGCCGGGCGACAGGGACTGCCCAGCAGTTCTTC	CASSRATGTAQQFF
.	TRBV4-1	.	TRBJ2-1	TGCGCCAGCAGCCAAGAATTGTGGGGATACAATGAGCAGTTCTTC	CASSQELWGYNEQFF
TRBD1	TRBV12-3/TRBV12-4	few	TRBJ1-4	TGTGCCAGCAGTCCAACACAGGGGATTTATGAAAAACTGTTTTTT	CASSPTQGIYEKLFF
.	TRBV10-3	few	TRBJ2-7	TGTGCCATCAGTGAAGATTGGAAGGGGCAGTACTTC	CAISEDWKGQYF
.	TRBV27	.	TRBJ1-6	TGTGCCAGCAGTTTCCTCTATAATTCACCCCTCCACTTT	CASSFLYNSPLHF
.	TRBV20-1	few	TRBJ2-1	TGCAGTGTACAGGATCCGGGCGAGCAGTTCTTC	CSVQDPGEQFF
TRBD1	TRBV5-1	few	TRBJ1-1	TGCGCCAGCAGATCTGACAGGGTGAACACTGAAGCTTTCTTT	CASRSDRVNTEAFF
.	TRBV5-1	.	TRBJ1-1	TGCGCCAGCAGGGTCGGGGGAGGGACTGAAGCTTTCTTT	CASRVGGGTEAFF
.	TRBV13	once	TRBJ2-7	TGTGCCAGCAGCTCAATCGGGGGCTCGAACTACGAGCAGTACTTC	CASSSIGGSNYEQYF
.	TRBV7-6	.	TRBJ2-3	TGTGCCAGCAGCTTAGCTTGGGGGCGTGATACGCAGTATTTT	CASSLAWGRDTQYF